The present TCR beta chain was sequenced within a study of blood T cell repertoires in COVID-19 (dated by TCRdb to the early 2020s). Notes on the research overall: Samples covering the acute and convalescent phases of COVID-19 were provided by collaborators in the United States, Italy and Spain. The samples were drawn from the first 160 participants of the ongoing ImmuneRACE study and from over 950 subjects provided by 6 global collaborators. Where available, HLA class I and class II types were taken from metadata supplied by the sample provider and were not determined by assay-based typing. The repertoires were released in a freely available public database meant as a resource for research on the immune response to SARS-CoV-2. Deeply sampled blood TCRbeta repertoires from subjects exposed to, actively infected with, or recovered from COVID-19 were included in the dataset. Sample metadata almost always included a de-identified subject ID, COVID-19 status, age in years and sex. The prospective study material was composed of cDNA or gDNA derived from T cells, B-cell-depleted T cells, or PBMCs. The paper as a whole reports these results and caveats: How much clinical and demographic metadata was included differed by source and by participant, and the metadata was provided uncurated.

TCRbeta CDR3 regions were amplified from genomic DNA by means of the immunoSEQ Assay, a bias-controlled multiplex PCR. The source study handled its data this way. The number of nucleated cells in each sample was estimated by amplification of reference gene primers within the assay. To quantify the absolute abundance of each unique TCRbeta CDR3 rearrangement, sequence reads were collapsed and filtered. For each sample, productive Simpson clonality was calculated as the square root of Simpson's diversity index across productive rearrangements. TCRdb took this table from immuneACCESS and kept in-frame rearrangements with V and J called. Such tables lack part of the clones; where checked against another copy, unresolved V genes explain under half of the gap, and the rest is unexplained. V, J and clone size are taken as reported in that table, and D and trimming were inferred from the DNA itself. The sample contains about 90,000 clones, less than 85% of them found a single time. Over 9% of the sample is taken by the ten largest.

In regard to this clone: Its antigen is not yet known. Base qualities were left out, and no much larger clone turns up one base away.

From the cysteine up to the phenylalanine, the CDR3 has a length of 15 residues. Only the CDR3 portion is preserved as DNA: 45 bases, with reading frame beginning at the first base. CDR1 and CDR2 are drawn from the germline V gene: MNHEY, SVGAGI. V ends up 6 bases short and J 9 bases short, with an unmatched junction base count of 10. Each collaborating institution followed its own protocols to collect whole blood in K2EDTA tubes. For TCRbeta analysis, collaborator samples were shipped as frozen whole blood, as isolated PBMCs, or as DNA extracted from either sample type. The source is a woman between 70 and 85 years old with acute or convalescent COVID-19. The sequencing sample was made of peripheral blood. Rearrangement joined TRBV6-5 to TRBJ1-6; 8 of the junction bases match TRBD1. The CDR3 is CASRRDRGWSSPLHF. The bases are TGTGCCAGCAGAAGAGACAGGGGCTGGAGTTCACCCCTCCACTTT.